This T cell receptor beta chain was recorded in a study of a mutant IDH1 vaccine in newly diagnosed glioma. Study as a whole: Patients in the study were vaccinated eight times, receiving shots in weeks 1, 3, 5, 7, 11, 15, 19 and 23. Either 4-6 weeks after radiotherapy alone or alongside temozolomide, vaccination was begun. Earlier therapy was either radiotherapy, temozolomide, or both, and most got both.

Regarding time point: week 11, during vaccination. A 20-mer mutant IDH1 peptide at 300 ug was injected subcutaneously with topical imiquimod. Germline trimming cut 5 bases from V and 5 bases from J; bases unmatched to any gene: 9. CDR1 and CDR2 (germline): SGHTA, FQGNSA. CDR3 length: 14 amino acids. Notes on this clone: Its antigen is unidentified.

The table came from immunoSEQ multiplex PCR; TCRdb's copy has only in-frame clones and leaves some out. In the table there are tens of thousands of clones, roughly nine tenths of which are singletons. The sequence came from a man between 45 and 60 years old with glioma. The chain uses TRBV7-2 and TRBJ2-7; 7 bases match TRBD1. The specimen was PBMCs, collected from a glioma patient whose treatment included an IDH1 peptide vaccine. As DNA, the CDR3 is TGTGCCAGCAGCCCCCAGACAGGGACCAACGAGCAGTACTTC. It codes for CASSPQTGTNEQYF. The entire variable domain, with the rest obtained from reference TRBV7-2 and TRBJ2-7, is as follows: GAGVSQSPSNKVTEKGKDVELRCDPISGHTALYWYRQSLGQGLEFLIYFQGNSAPDKSGLPSDRFSAERTGGSVSTLTIQRTQQEDSAVYLCASSPQTGTNEQYFGPGTRLTVT.